This T cell receptor beta chain was documented in a study of T-cell memory formation after mild COVID-19. Study results and limitations: The CD4+ clones that contracted clustered mainly within CM and EM, and the CD8+ clones concentrated in EMRA. Within pre-infection memory, some responding clones were found, suggesting cross-reactive memory joined.

The TCR alpha and TCR beta cDNA libraries, bearing sample barcodes and UMIs, were generated by 5'RACE using constant-segment primers. TCRdb called the 5' RACE reads again in MiXCR, with one record for every CDR3 protein. The table has approximately 490,000 distinct CDR3 sequences, roughly 20% seen once; the top ten hold under 15%. The V end was cut by 6 bases, the J end by 1 base, with 15 bases between. The CDR3 is made up of 15 amino acids. Looked up from germline, CDR1 is MNHEY and CDR2 is SVGAGI. With respect to this clonotype: Its specificity is unknown.

The chain carries TRBV6-5 and TRBJ1-1; the D gene is possibly TRBD1 (6 bases). The material sequenced was PBMCs or a T cell subset sorted from them (not recorded which). The sequence came from an adult woman who had mild COVID-19 (a few samples of this study predate the infection). Cell type and time point are not known. The CDR3 spells CASSPHREGNTEAFF. The CDR3 DNA reads as TGTGCCAGCAGCCCTCACAGGGAGGGGAACACTGAAGCTTTCTTT.